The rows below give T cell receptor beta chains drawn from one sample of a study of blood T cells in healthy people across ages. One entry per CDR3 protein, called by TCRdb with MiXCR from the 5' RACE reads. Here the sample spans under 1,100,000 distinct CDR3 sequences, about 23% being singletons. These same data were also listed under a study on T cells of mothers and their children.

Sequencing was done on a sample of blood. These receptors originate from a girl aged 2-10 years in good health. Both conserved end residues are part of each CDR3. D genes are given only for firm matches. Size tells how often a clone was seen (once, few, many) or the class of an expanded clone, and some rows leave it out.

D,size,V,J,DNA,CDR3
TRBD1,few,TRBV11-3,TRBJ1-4,TGTGCCAGCAGCCCCCGAACGGGACAGCTTGCAACTAATGAAAAACTGTTTTTT,CASSPRTGQLATNEKLFF
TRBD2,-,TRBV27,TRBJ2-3,TGTGCCAGTTCGGCACTAGCGGGAGCAGTGGCAGATACGCAGTATTTT,CASSALAGAVADTQYF
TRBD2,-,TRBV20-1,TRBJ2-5,TGCAGTGCTCTCTGGGCGTCTAGCGGGGGGGCCGCGACCCAGTACTTC,CSALWASSGGAATQYF
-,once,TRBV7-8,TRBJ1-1,TGTGCCAGCAGCTTGAAGGGGACTATCATGAACACTGAAGCTTTCTTT,CASSLKGTIMNTEAFF
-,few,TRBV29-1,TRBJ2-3,TGCAGCGTCCCTAGCGGCACAGATACGCAGTATTTT,CSVPSGTDTQYF
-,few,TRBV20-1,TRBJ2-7,TGCAGTGCTAAAAACCCCCTAGATCCTTACTACGAGCAGTACTTC,CSAKNPLDPYYEQYF
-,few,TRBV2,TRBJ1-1,TGTGCCAGCATCCAGGGGAGTGAGGACACTGAAGCTTTCTTT,CASIQGSEDTEAFF
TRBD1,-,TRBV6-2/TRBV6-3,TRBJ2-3,TGTGCCAGCATGTATCAGCGGGGACAGGGTCGCGATACGCAGTATTTT,CASMYQRGQGRDTQYF
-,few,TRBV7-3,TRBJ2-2,TGTGCCAGCAGCCCCGGCCGGGTGTCGGACACCGGGGAGCTGTTTTTT,CASSPGRVSDTGELFF
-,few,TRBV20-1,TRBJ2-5,TGCAGTGCTCAAGAGGGGGATCCCGGGAAGACCCAGTACTTC,CSAQEGDPGKTQYF
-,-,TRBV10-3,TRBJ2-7,TGTGCCATCAGTCGGGGGAACTACGAGCAGTACTTC,CAISRGNYEQYF
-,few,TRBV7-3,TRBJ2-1,TGTGCCAGCAGCTTTGGAGCGGTGCCCCCCTACAATGAGCAGTTCTTC,CASSFGAVPPYNEQFF
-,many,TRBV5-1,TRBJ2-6,TGCGCCAGCACTCTGACTAGGGATCCCTCTGGGGCCAACGTCCTGACTTTC,CASTLTRDPSGANVLTF
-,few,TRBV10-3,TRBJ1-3,TGTGCCATCAGTGCTGGAAGGGGGGGCTTTGGAAACACCATATATTTT,CAISAGRGGFGNTIYF
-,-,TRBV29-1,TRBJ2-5,TGCAGCGATGAAGACCCCTCTAAGGGGACGGGAGAGACCCAGTACTTC,CSDEDPSKGTGETQYF
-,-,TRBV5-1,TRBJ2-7,TGCGCCAGCAGCAGAGGACAGTCACAAACCTACCAGCAGTACTTC,CASSRGQSQTYQQYF
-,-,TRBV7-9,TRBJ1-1,TGTGCCAGCAGCTCTACGGGGCTCGGGGGCACTGAAGCTTTCTTT,CASSSTGLGGTEAFF
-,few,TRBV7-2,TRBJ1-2,TGTGCCAGCAGCTTCGGGACAATCTATGGCTACACCTTC,CASSFGTIYGYTF
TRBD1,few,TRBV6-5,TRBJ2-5,TGTGCCAGCAGGGGTATCTGGACAGGGGGGGAGACCCAGTACTTC,CASRGIWTGGETQYF
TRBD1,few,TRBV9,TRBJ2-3,TGTGCCAGCAGCGTAGGCAGGACAGGGGATGATACGCAGTATTTT,CASSVGRTGDDTQYF
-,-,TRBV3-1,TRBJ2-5,TGTGCCAGCAGCCAACGGGGGCAGGGGAGATTTGCAGAGACCCAGTACTTC,CASSQRGQGRFAETQYF
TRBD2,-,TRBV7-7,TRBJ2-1,TGTGCTAGCAGCGGGGGACTAGGCGAATACAATGAGCAGTTCTTC,CASSGGLGEYNEQFF
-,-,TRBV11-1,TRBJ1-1,TGTGCCAGCAGCTTAGCACCGGGACCCGGCACTGAAGCTTTCTTT,CASSLAPGPGTEAFF
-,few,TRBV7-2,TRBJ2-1,TGTGCCAGCAGCTTAGGTGGATGGGACAATGAGCAGTTCTTC,CASSLGGWDNEQFF
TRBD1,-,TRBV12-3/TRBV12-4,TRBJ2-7,TGTGCCAGCAGTTTGGGGGACAGCCACTACGAGCAGTACTTC,CASSLGDSHYEQYF
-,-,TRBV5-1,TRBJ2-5,TGCGCCAGCAGCTCCCTCGGCGAGCAGGAGACCCAGTACTTC,CASSSLGEQETQYF
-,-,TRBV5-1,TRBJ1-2,TGCGCCAGCAGCTTGGAAGGGGGGGGCTACACCTTC,CASSLEGGGYTF
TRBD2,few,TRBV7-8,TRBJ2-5,TGTGCCAGCAGCTTAGTGGACAGCGGGGGGGAGACCCAGTACTTC,CASSLVDSGGETQYF
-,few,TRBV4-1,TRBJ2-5,TGCGCCAGCAGCCAAGAAGGGCAGGGCATATTAGAGACCCAGTACTTC,CASSQEGQGILETQYF
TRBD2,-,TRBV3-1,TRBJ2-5,TGTGCCAGCAGCCCTAGCGGGGGGGCCCAGGAGACCCAGTACTTC,CASSPSGGAQETQYF
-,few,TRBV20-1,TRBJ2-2,TGCAGTGCTAGTAGCCCGAACACCGGGGAGCTGTTTTTT,CSASSPNTGELFF
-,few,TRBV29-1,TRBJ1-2,TGCAGCGTTGAAGATCTGGGCTACACCTTC,CSVEDLGYTF
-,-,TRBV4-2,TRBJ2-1,TGTGCCAGCAGCCAGGAACTTCTACTCCCCTACAATGAGCAGTTCTTC,CASSQELLLPYNEQFF
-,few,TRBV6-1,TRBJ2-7,TGTGCCATCCCATTTCGGGAAAGCTCCCACGAGCAGTACTTC,CAIPFRESSHEQYF
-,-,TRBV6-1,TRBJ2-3,TGTGCCAGCAGTGGTACCGGGACATCGGGGGCAGATACGCAGTATTTT,CASSGTGTSGADTQYF
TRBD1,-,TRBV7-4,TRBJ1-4,TGTGCCAGCAGCCCGAGGGACAGCCATGAAAAACTGTTTTTT,CASSPRDSHEKLFF
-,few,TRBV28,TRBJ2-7,TGTGCCAGCACCTCACGGGGGTACGAGCAGTACTTC,CASTSRGYEQYF
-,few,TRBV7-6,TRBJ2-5,TGTGCCAGCAGCTTAGTGGAGGTCGGAGAGACCCAGTACTTC,CASSLVEVGETQYF
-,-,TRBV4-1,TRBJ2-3,TGCGCCAGCAGCCGAGGGGGGCCCGATACGCAGTATTTT,CASSRGGPDTQYF
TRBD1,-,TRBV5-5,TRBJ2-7,TGTGCCAGCAACTTCACAGGGGGATCCTACGAGCAGTACTTC,CASNFTGGSYEQYF
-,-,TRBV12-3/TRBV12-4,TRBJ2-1,TGTGCCAGCAGTTTATTCCCGAATGAGCAGTTCTTC,CASSLFPNEQFF
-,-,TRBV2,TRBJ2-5,TGTGCCAGCAGTTGGAGAGGCCCAGAGACCCAGTACTTC,CASSWRGPETQYF